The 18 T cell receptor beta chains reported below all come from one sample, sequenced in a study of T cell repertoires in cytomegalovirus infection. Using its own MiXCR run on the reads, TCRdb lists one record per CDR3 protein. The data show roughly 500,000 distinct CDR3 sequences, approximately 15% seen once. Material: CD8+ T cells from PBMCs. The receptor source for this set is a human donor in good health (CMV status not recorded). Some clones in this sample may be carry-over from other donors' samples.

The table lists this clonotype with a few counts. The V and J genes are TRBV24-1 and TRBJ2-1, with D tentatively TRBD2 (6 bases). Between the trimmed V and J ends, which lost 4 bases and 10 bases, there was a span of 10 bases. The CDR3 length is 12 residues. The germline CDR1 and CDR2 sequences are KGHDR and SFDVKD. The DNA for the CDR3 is TGTGCCACCAGTGAGTCAGGGAGGGAGCAGTTCTTC. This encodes CATSESGREQFF.

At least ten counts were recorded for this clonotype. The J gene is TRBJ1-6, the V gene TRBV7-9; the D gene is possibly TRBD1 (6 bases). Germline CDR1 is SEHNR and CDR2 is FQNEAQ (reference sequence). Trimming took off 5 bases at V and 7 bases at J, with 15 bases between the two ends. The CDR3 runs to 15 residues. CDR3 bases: TGTGCCAGCAGCCCCCGGGGGCCGCAGAATTCACCCCTCCACTTT. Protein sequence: CASSPRGPQNSPLHF.

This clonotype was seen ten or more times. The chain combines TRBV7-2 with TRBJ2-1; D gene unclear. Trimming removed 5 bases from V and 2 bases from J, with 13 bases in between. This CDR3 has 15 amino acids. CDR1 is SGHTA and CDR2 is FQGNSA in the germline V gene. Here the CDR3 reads CASSPLFSTYNEQFF. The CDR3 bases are TGTGCCAGCAGCCCCCTCTTTAGTACCTACAATGAGCAGTTCTTC.

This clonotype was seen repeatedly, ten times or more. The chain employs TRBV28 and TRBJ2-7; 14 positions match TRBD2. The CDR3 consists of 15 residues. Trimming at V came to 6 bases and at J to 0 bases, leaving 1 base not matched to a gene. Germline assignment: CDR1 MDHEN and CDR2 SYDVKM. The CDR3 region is CASRGTSGSSYEQYF. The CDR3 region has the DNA TGTGCCAGCAGGGGGACTAGCGGGAGCTCCTACGAGCAGTACTTC.

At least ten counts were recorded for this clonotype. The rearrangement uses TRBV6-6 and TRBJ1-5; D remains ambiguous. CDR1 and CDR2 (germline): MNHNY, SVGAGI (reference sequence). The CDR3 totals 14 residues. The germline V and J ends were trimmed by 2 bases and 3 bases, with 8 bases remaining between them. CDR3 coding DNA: TGTGCCAGCAGTTACGGCCAGACCAATCAGCCCCAGCATTTT. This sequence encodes CASSYGQTNQPQHF.

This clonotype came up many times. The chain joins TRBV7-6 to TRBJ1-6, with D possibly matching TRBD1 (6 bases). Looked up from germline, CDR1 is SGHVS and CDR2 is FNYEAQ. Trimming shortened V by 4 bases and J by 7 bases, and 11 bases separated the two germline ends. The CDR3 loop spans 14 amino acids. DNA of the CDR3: TGTGCCAGCAGCTCTGGACAGCTGAATTCACCCCTCCACTTT. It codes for CASSSGQLNSPLHF.

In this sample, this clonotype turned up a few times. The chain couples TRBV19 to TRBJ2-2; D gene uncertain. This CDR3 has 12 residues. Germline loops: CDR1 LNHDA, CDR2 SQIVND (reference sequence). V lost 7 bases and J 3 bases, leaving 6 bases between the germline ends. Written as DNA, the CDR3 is TGTGCCAGTAAAGTGGACACCGGGGAGCTGTTTTTT. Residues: CASKVDTGELFF.

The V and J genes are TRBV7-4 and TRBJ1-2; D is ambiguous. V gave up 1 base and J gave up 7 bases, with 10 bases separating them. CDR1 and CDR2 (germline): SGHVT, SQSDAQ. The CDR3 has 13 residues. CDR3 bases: TGTGCCAGCAGCTTAGTAGGTACCGCTGGCTACACCTTC. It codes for CASSLVGTAGYTF. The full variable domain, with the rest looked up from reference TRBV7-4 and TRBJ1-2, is GAGVSQSPRYKVAKRGRDVALRCDSISGHVTLYWYRQTLGQGSEVLTYSQSDAQRDKSGRPSGRFSAERPERSVSTLKIQRTEQGDSAVYLCASSLVGTAGYTFGSGTRLTVV.

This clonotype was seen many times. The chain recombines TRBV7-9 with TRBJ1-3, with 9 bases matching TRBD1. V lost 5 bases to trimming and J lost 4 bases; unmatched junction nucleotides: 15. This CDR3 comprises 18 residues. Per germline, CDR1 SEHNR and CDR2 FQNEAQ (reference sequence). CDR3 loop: CASSLLPHPGTGGNTIYF. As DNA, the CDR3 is TGTGCCAGCAGCCTCCTACCTCACCCCGGGACAGGGGGAAACACCATATATTTT.

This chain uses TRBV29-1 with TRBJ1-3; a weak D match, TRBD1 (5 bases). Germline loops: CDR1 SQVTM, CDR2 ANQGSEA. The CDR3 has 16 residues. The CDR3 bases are TGCAACACCCCGTCTCTCGGCGTAGGGGTGGGAAACACCATATATTTT. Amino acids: CNTPSLGVGVGNTIYF. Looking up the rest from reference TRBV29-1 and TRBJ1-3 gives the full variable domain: SAVISQKPSRDICQRGTSLTIQCQVDSQVTMMFWYRQQPGQSLTLIATANQGSEATYESGFVIDKFPISRPNLTFSTLTVSNMSPEDSSIYLCNTPSLGVGVGNTIYFGEGSWLTVV.

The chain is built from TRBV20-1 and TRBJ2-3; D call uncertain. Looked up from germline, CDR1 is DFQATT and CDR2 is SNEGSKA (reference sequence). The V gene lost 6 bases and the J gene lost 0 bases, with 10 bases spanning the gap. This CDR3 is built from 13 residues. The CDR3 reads CSATLESTDTQYF. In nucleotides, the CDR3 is TGCAGTGCCACCTTGGAGAGCACAGATACGCAGTATTTT.

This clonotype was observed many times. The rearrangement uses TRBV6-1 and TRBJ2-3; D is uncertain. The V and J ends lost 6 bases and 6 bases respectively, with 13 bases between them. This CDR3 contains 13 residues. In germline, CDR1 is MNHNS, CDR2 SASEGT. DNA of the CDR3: TGTGCCAGCAGCGAGATACAGAGGGATACGCAGTATTTT. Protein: CASSEIQRDTQYF.

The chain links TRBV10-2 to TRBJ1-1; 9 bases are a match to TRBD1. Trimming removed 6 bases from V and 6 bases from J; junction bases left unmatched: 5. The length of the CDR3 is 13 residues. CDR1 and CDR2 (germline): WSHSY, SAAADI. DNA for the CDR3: TGCGCCAGCAGCGCGGACAGGGGATCTGAAGCTTTCTTT. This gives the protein CASSADRGSEAFF.

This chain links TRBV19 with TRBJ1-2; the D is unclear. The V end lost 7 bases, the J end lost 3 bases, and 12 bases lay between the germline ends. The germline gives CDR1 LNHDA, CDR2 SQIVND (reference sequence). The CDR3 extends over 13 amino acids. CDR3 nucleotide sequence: TGTGCCAGTACCCCGGCAGGATACTATGGCTACACCTTC. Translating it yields CASTPAGYYGYTF.

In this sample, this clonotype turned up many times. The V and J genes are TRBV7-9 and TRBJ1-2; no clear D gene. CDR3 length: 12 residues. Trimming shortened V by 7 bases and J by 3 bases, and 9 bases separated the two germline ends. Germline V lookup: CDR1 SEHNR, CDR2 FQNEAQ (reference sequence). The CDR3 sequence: CASIEGDYGYTF. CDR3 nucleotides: TGTGCCAGCATTGAGGGAGACTATGGCTACACCTTC.

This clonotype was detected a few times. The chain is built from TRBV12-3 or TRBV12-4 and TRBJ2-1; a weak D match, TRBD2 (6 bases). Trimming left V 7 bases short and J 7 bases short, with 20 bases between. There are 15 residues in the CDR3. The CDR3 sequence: CASKKAGPLRNEQFF. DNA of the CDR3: TGTGCCAGCAAAAAGGCGGGGCCCCTTCGTAATGAGCAGTTCTTC.

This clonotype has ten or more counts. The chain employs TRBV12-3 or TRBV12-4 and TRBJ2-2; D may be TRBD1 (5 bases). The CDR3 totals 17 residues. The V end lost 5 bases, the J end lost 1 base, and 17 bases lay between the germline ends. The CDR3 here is CASSLQQVGMNTGELFF. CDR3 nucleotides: TGTGCCAGCAGTCTCCAACAGGTTGGAATGAACACCGGGGAGCTGTTTTTT.

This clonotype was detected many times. CDR3 in amino acids: CATSMGGYLSEQYF. The CDR3 DNA sequence: TGTGCCACCTCGATGGGGGGATACCTCTCCGAGCAGTACTTC. The chain is built from TRBV27 and TRBJ2-7; D is perhaps TRBD2 (6 bases). This CDR3 comprises 14 residues. Germline values: CDR1 MNHEY, CDR2 SMNVEV (reference sequence). V gave up 10 bases and J gave up 6 bases, with 22 bases separating them.